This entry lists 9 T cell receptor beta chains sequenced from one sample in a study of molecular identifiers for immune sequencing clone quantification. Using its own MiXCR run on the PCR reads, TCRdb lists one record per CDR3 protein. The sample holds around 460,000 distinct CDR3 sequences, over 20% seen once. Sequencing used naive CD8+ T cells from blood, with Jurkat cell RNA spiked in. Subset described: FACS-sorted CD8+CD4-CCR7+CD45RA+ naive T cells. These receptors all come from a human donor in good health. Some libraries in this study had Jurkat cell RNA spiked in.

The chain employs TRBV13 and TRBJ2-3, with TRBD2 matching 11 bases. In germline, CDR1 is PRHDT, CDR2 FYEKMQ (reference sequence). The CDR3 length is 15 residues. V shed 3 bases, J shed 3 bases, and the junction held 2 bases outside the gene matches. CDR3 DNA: TGTGCCAGCAGCTTTTGGACTAGCGGGACAGATACGCAGTATTTT. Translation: CASSFWTSGTDTQYF.

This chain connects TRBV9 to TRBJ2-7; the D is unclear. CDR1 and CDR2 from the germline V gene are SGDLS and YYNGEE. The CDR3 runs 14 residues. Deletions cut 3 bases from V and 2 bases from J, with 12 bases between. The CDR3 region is CASSAAVSPYEQYF. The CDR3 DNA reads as TGTGCCAGCAGCGCCGCCGTAAGCCCCTACGAGCAGTACTTC.

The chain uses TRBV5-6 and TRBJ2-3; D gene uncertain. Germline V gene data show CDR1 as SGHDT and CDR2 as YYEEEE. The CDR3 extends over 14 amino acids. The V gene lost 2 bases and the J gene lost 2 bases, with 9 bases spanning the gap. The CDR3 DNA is TGTGCCAGCAGCTTAATACAGACCACAGATACGCAGTATTTT. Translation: CASSLIQTTDTQYF.

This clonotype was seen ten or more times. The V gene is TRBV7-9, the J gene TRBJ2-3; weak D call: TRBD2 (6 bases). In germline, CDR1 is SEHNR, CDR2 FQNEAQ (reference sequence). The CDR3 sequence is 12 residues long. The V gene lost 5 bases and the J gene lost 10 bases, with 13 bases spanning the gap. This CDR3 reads CASSVSGRPQYF. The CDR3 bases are TGTGCCAGCAGCGTTAGCGGTCGTCCGCAGTATTTT.

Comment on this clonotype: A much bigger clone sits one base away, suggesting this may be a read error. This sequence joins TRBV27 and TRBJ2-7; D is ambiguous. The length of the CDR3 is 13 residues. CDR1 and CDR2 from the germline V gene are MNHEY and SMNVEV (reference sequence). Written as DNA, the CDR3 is TGTGCCGGCAGCCTTTTTCCCACCTACGAGCAGTACTTC. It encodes CAGSLFPTYEQYF.

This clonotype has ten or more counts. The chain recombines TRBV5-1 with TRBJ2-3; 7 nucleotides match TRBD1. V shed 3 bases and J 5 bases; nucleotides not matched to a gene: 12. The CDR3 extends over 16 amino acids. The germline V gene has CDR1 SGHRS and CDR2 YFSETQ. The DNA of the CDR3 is TGCGCCAGCAGCTCGGGACAGACACGTTTAGTAGATACGCAGTATTTT. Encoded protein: CASSSGQTRLVDTQYF. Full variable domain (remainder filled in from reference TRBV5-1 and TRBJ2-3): KAGVTQTPRYLIKTRGQQVTLSCSPISGHRSVSWYQQTPGQGLQFLFEYFSETQRNKGNFPGRFSGRQFSNSRSEMNVSTLELGDSALYLCASSSGQTRLVDTQYFGPGTRLTVL.

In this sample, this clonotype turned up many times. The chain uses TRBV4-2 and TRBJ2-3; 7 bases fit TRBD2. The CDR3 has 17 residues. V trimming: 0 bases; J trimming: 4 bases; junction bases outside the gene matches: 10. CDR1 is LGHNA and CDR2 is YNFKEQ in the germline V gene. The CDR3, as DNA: TGTGCCAGCAGCCAAGATCGGTACGGGAGGCCCCCAGATACGCAGTATTTT. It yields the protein CASSQDRYGRPPDTQYF.

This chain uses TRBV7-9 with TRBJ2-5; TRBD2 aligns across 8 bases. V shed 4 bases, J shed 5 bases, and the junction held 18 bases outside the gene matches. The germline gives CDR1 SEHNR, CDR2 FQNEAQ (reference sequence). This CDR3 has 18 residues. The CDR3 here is CASSWAATAGGGRETQYF. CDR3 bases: TGTGCCAGCAGCTGGGCCGCCACCGCCGGCGGGGGGCGTGAGACCCAGTACTTC.

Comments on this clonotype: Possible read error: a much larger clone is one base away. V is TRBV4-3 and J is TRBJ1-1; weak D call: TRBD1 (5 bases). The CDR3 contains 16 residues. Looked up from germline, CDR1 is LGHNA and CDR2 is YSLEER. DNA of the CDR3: TGCGCCAGCAGCCAAAGGGCGATGGGGGGAAACACTGAAGCTCTCTTT. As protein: CASSQRAMGGNTEALF.